The sequence of this T cell receptor beta chain was determined in a study of T cell responses to AZD1222 COVID-19 vaccine. Overall study results and limits: Baseline serostatus was positive in only a handful of AZD1222 recipients. Spike-spanning, vaccine-associated CD4 TCRs were dominant at 160-218 and 743-854. Donors in the cohort were predominantly white British and more often female, and clonal diversity was possibly underestimated.

Generated by immunoSEQ multiplex PCR, the TCRdb table keeps only in-frame clones and is missing some. The sample lists 95,000 to 150,000 clones, about 92% occurring once. The CDR3 runs 16 residues. Germline lookup yields CDR1 MDHEN and CDR2 SYDVKM. As for this clone: The antigen remains undetermined. One end of the junction fails to match germline, which may point to a read error.

This TCR was sampled from an adult in good health. Sequencing used peripheral blood, obtained on day 0 of MenACWY control vaccination. The chain employs TRBV28 and TRBJ2-3; D is tentatively TRBD1 or TRBD2 (6 bases each). The CDR3 is CASSNPRGESRDTQYF. The CDR3, as DNA: TGTGCCAGCAGTAACCCTAGGGGGGAGAGCAGAGATACGCAGTATTTT.